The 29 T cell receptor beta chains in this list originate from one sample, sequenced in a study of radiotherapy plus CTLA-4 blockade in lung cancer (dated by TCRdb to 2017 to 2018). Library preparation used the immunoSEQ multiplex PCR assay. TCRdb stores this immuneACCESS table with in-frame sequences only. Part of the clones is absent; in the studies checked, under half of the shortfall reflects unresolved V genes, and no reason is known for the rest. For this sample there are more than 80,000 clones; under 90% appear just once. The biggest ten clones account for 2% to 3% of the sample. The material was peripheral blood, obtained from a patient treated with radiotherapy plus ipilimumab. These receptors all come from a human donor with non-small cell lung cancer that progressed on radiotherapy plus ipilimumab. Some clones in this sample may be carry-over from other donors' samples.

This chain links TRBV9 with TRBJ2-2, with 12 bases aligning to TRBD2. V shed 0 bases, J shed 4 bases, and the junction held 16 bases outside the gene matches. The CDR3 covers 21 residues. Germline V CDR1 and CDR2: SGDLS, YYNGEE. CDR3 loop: CASSVVGPLPASGGVTGELFF. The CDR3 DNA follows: TGTGCCAGCAGCGTAGTAGGGCCGCTCCCGGCTAGCGGGGGGGTCACCGGGGAGCTGTTTTTT.

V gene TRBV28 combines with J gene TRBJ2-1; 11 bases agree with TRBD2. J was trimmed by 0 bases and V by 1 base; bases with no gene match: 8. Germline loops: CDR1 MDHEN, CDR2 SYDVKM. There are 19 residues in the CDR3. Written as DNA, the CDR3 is TGTGCCAGCAGTTTATTCTACCCTAGCGGGGGGATCTCCTACAATGAGCAGTTCTTC. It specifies CASSLFYPSGGISYNEQFF.

The CDR3 sequence is CASSGARAGTEAFF. CDR3 in DNA: TGTGCCAGCTCCGGCGCACGGGCGGGCACTGAAGCTTTCTTT. The rearrangement links TRBV18 to TRBJ1-1; D unresolved. V was clipped by 6 bases and J by 4 bases, with 15 bases between them. The length of the CDR3 is 14 residues. Germline CDR1 KGHSH, CDR2 LQKENI.

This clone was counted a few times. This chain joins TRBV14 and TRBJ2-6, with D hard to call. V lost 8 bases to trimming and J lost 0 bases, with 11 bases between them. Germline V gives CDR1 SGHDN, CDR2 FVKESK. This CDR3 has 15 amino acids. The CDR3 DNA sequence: TGTGCCAGCGGCCCTCTCGGCTCTGGGGCCAACGTCCTGACTTTC. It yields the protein CASGPLGSGANVLTF.

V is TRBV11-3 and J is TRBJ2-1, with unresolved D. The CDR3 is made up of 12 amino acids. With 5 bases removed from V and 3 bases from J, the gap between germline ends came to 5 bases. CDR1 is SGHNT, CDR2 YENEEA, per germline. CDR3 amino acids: CASSVHYNEQFF. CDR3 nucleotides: TGTGCCAGCAGCGTACACTACAATGAGCAGTTCTTC.

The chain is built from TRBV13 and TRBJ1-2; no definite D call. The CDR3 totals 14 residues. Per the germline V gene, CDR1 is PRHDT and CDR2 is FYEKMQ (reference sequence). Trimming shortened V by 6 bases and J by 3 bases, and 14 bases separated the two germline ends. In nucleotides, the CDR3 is TGTGCCAGCAGAGGCCCTCCGAGGGACTATGGCTACACCTTC. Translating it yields CASRGPPRDYGYTF.

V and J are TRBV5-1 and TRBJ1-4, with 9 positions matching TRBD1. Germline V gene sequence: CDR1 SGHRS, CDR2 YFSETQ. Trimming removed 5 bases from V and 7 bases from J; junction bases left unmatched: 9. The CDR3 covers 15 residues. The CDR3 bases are TGCGCCAGCAGTCCCACCGGGACAGGGTTTGAAAAACTGTTTTTT. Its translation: CASSPTGTGFEKLFF.

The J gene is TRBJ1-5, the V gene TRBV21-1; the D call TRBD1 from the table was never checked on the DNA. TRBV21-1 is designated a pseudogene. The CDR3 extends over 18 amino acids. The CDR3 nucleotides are TGTGCCATCCCCATGTCCAGGGGGCGTGGGGATAGCAATCAGCCCCAGCATTTT. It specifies CAIPMSRGRGDSNQPQHF.

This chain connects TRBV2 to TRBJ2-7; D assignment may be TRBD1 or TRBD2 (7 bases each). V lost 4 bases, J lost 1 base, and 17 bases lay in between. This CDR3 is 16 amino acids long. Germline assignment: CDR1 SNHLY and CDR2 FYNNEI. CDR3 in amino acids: CASSAAGQRDSYEQYF. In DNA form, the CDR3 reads TGTGCCAGCAGTGCGGCGGGACAGCGGGATTCCTACGAGCAGTACTTC.

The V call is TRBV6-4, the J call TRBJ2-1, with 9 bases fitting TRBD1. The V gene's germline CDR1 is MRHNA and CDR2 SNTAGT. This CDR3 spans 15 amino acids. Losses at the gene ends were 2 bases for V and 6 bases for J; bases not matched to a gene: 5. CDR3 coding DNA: TGTGCCAGCAGTGACCCGGGACAGGGAACCAATGAGCAGTTCTTC. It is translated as CASSDPGQGTNEQFF.

The CDR3 reads CASSLTGVTDTQYF. Written as DNA, the CDR3 is TGTGCCAGCAGCCTTACGGGGGTCACAGATACGCAGTATTTT. The J gene is TRBJ2-3, the V gene TRBV11-3, with TRBD2 as a possible D gene (6 bases). Trimming removed 5 bases from V and 2 bases from J, with 11 bases in between. The germline CDR1 and CDR2 sequences are SGHNT and YENEEA. There are 14 residues in the CDR3.

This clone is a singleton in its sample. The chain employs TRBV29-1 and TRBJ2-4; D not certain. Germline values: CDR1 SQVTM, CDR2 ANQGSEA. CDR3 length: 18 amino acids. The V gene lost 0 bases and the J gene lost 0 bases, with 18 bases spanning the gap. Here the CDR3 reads CSVEDRVGLQLAKNIQYF. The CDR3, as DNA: TGCAGCGTTGAAGATCGCGTGGGTCTCCAACTAGCCAAAAACATTCAGTACTTC.

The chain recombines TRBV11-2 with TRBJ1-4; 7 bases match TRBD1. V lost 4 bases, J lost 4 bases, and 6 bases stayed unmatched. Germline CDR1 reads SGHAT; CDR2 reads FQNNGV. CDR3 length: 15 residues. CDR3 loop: CASSWSTGNNEKLFF. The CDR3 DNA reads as TGTGCCAGCAGCTGGTCGACAGGGAATAATGAAAAACTGTTTTTT.

The CDR3 DNA reads TGTGCCAGCAGCCGGGACGGAGGCTTCTACGAGCAGTACTTC. Its protein product is CASSRDGGFYEQYF. The chain is built from TRBV6-1 and TRBJ2-7, with D tentatively TRBD1 or TRBD2 (5 bases each). This CDR3 contains 14 residues. V lost 6 bases and J lost 3, with 15 bases in between. From germline, CDR1 is MNHNS and CDR2 SASEGT.

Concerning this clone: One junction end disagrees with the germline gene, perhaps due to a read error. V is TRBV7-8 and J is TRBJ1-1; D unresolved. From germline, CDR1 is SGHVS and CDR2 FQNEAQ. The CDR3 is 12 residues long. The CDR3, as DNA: TGCGCCGCTGGGCAGCCGAACACTGAAGCTTTCTTT. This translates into CAAGQPNTEAFF.

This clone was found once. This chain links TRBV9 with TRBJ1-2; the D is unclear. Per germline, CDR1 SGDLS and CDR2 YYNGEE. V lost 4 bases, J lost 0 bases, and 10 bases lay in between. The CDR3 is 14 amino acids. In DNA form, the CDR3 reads TGTGCCAGCAGCCCTCGTGGTGCTAACTATGGCTACACCTTC. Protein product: CASSPRGANYGYTF.

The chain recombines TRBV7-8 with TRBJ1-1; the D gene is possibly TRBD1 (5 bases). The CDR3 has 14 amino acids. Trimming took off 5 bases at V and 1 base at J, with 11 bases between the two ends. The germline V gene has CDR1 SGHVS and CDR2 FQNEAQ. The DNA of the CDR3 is TGTGCCAGCAGCCTATCCGGACAGAACACTGAAGCTTTCTTT. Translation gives CASSLSGQNTEAFF.

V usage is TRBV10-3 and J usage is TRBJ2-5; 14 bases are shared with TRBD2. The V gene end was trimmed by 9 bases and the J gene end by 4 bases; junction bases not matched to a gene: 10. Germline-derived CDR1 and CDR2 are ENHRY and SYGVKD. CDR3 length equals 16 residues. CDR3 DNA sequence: TGTGCCATATCGCCCCGGACTAGCGGGGGGCCAGAGACCCAGTACTTC. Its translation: CAISPRTSGGPETQYF.

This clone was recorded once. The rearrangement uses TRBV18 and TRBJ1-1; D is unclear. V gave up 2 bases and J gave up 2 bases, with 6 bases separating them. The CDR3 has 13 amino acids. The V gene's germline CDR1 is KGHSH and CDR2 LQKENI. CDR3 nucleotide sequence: TGTGCCAGCTCACCAGACGGAAACACTGAAGCTTTCTTT. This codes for CASSPDGNTEAFF.

The CDR3: CASSESGADHYGYTF. The CDR3 region has the DNA TGTGCCAGCAGTGAAAGTGGGGCAGACCACTATGGCTACACCTTC. This chain uses TRBV6-1 with TRBJ1-2, with D tentatively TRBD1 (5 bases). Trimming removed 2 bases at V and 3 bases at J, with 13 bases between. Germline CDR1 is MNHNS and CDR2 is SASEGT. The length of the CDR3 is 15 residues.

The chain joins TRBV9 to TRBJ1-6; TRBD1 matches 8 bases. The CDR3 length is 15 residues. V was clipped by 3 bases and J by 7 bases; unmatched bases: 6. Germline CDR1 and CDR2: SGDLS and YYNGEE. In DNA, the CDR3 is TGTGCCAGCAGCGGATCGACAGGGGTCAATTCACCCCTCCACTTT. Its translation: CASSGSTGVNSPLHF. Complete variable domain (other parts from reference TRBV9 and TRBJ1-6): DSGVTQTPKHLITATGQRVTLRCSPRSGDLSVYWYQQSLDQGLQFLIQYYNGEERAKGNILERFSAQQFPDLHSELNLSSLELGDSALYFCASSGSTGVNSPLHFGNGTRLTVT.

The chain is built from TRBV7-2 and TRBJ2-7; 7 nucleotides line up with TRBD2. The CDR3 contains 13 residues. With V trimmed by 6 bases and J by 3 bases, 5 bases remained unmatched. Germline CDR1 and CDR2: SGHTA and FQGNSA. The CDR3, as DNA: TGTGCCAGCAGGGTTGGCGGGGGCTACGAGCAGTACTTC. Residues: CASRVGGGYEQYF.

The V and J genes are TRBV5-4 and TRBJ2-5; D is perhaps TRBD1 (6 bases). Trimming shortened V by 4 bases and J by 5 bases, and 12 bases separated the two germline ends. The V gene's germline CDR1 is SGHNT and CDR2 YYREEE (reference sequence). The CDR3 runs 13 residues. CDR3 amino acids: CASSQGGHETQYF. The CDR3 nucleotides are TGTGCCAGCAGCCAAGGGGGACATGAGACCCAGTACTTC. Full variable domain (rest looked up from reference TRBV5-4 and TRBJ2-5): ETGVTQSPTHLIKTRGQQVTLRCSSQSGHNTVSWYQQALGQGPQFIFQYYREEENGRGNFPPRFSGLQFPNYSSELNVNALELDDSALYLCASSQGGHETQYFGPGTRLLVL.

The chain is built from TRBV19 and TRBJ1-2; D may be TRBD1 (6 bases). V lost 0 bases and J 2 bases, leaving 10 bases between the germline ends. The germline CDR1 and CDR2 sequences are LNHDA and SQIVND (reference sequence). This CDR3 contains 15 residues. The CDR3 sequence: CASSIEQGVNYGYTF. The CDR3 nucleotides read TGTGCCAGTAGTATAGAACAGGGAGTAAACTATGGCTACACCTTC.

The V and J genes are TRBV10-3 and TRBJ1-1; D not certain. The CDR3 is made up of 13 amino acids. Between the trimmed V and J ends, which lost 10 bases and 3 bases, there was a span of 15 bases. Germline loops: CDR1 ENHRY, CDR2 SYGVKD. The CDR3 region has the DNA TGTGCCACCACGTCTTTAGGGTACACTGAAGCTTTCTTT. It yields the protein CATTSLGYTEAFF.

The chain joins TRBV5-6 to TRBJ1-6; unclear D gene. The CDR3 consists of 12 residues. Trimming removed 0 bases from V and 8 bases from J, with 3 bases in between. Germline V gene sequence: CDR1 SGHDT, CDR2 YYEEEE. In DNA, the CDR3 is TGTGCCAGCAGCTTGGGGGATTCACCCCTCCACTTT. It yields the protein CASSLGDSPLHF.

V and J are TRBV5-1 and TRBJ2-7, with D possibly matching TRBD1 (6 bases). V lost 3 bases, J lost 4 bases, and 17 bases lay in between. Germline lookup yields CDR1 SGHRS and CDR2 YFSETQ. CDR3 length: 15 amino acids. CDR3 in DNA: TGCGCCAGCAGCTACGGAGACAGGAGCGAATACGAGCAGTACTTC. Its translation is CASSYGDRSEYEQYF.

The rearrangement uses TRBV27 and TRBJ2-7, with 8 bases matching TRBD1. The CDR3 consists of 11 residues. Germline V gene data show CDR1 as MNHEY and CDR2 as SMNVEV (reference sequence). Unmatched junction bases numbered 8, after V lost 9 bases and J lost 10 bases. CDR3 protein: CASKGTGEQYF. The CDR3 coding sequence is TGTGCCAGTAAGGGGACAGGCGAACAGTACTTC.

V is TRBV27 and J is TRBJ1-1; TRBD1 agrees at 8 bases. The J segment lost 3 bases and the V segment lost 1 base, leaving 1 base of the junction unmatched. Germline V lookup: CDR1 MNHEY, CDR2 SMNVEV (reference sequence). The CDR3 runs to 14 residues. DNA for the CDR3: TGTGCCAGCAGTTTATACAGGGGGGACACTGAAGCTTTCTTT. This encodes CASSLYRGDTEAFF.